This entry concerns a single T cell receptor beta chain. The antigen is undetermined. V lost 2 bases and J 4 bases, leaving 14 bases between the germline ends. The CDR3 consists of 16 residues. Germline V lookup: CDR1 LNHDA, CDR2 SQIVND (reference sequence). The data are from a study of siplizumab effects on memory and regulatory T cells. Whole-study findings and limits: For mappable alloreactive CD4+ clones, the mean Treg-derived fraction was 68.8% with siplizumab and approximately 26% in controls.

Measured with immunoSEQ multiplex PCR; TCRdb has only the in-frame clones, and not every one. The data show 100,000 to 120,000 clones, around 90% seen once. This receptor was obtained from a human donor in good health. The rearrangement joins TRBV19 to TRBJ2-2, with D possibly TRBD2 on 7 matching bases. The sample taken for sequencing was CD4+ T cells sorted from blood. The DNA for the CDR3 is TGTGCCAGTAGTATACTTCAGGGGAGGGGCACCGGGGAGCTGTTTTTT. It specifies CASSILQGRGTGELFF. Supplemented by reference TRBV19 and TRBJ2-2, the full variable domain reads DGGITQSPKYLFRKEGQNVTLSCEQNLNHDAMYWYRQDPGQGLRLIYYSQIVNDFQKGDIAEGYSVSREKKESFPLTVTSAQKNPTAFYLCASSILQGRGTGELFFGEGSRLTVL.